This paragraph reports one T cell receptor (beta chain). Without a recorded count, this clonotype is taken to be medium-sized (0.01 to 0.1%) from its frequency. The antigen it recognizes is unknown. Including the terminal cysteine and phenylalanine, the CDR3 comprises 15 residues. This entry has no DNA. The sample was run on a NextSeq 550. The Human TCR Profiling Kit (MiLaboratory) was used to make UMI-labeled 5' RACE TRB cDNA libraries. The full amount of extracted RNA was used for cDNA synthesis, and the full amount of resulting cDNA was used for PCR amplification. Libraries were prepared in parallel with an identical number of PCR cycles. The paper's processing steps were these. MIGEC and MiXCR extracted about 50,000 +/- 9,200 unique UMI-labeled TRB cDNA molecules per library, requiring at least two reads per UMI. Each library averaged about 40,000 +/- 10,000 functional in-frame TRB CDR3 nucleotide clonotypes without stop codons. After downsampling to 5000 UMI-labeled TRB molecules per sample, diversity metrics, including normalized Shannon-Wiener and Chao1, were computed in VDJtools. VDJtools was used to calculate clonotype-size-weighted physicochemical properties of the central five CDR3 residues, namely interaction energy, strength, volume and Kidera factor 4. TCRdb reprocessed the reads and provides one entry for every CDR3 protein sequence; no DNA is given. It is TCRdb's table, rather than the study itself, that gives the V and J calls and clone size. The sample table holds around 56,000 distinct CDR3 sequences. Together, the top ten hold around 0.4% of the sample.

For every CD8+ T cell subset, around 300,000 cells were flow-sorted straight into RLT lysis buffer, and each subset was sorted in triplicate. To keep memory contaminants out, a stringent definition of naive CD8+ T cells was applied: CD45RO-CCR7+CD27+CD95-. Using standard density gradient centrifugation, peripheral blood mononuclear cells were isolated from buffy coats. A FACSAria III was used to flow-sort naive CXCR3-negative and CXCR3-positive CD8+ T cells. Total RNA was extracted from sorted cells with an RNeasy Mini Kit. This sample was taken from a study of CXCR3-negative and CXCR3-positive naive CD8 T cells (dated by TCRdb to about 2019). Notes on the research overall: In total, roughly 150 million TRB reads were obtained, or roughly 1.5 +/- 0.3 million reads per library. The diversity and physicochemical repertoire analyses included more than ten donors pooled from two independent experiments. The TRBV-TRBJ cluster analysis covered naive subsets from 5 or 6 donors and memory cells from 3 donors.

The full study reports these points: TRB CDR3s from CXCR3-positive naive cells showed higher hydrophobicity (lower Kidera factor 4), lower energy, and higher strength and volume indices than CXCR3-negative naive cells. Freshly isolated PBMCs were used for most assays because CXCR3 expression went down partially after cryopreservation. Within the same donor, TRBV-TRBJ usage looked similar between naive CXCR3-negative and CXCR3-positive cells, but memory cells had distinct patterns. Repertoire diversity was comparably high in both naive subsets but much lower in memory CD8+ T cells. Because surface CD5, which is linked to self-reactivity in mice, was comparable between the naive subsets, TCR interaction strength was also inferred from the physicochemical properties of TRB CDR3s.

Sequencing input: naive CXCR3- CD8+ T cells from blood. The cell subset or site tag for this specimen amounts to: CD45RO-CCR7+CD27+CD95- naive CD8+ T cells lacking CXCR3 (TNR3-). This TCR was sampled from a human donor in good health. Some clones in this sample may be carry-over from other donors' samples. This sequence uses TRBV12-3 or TRBV12-4 and TRBJ2-7; TCRdb's D call of TRBD2 is untestable without DNA. The CDR3 reads as follows: CASSFRLGQHYEQYF.